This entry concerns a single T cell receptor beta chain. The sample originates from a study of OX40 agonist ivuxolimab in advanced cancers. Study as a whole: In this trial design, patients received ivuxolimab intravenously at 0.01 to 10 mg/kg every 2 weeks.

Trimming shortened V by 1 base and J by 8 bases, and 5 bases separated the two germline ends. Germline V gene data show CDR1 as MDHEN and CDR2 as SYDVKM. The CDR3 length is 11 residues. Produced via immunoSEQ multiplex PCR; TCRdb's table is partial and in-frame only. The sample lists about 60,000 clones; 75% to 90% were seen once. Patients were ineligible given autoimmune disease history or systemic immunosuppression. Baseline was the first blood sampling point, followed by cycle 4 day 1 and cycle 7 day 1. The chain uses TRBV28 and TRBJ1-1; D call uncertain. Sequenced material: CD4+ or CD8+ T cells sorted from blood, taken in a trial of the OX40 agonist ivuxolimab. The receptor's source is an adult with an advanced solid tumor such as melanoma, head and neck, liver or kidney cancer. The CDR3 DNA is TGTGCCAGCAGTTTATTAGCCGAAGCTTTCTTT. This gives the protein CASSLLAEAFF.